This passage covers 25 T cell receptor beta chains from one sample sequenced in a study of T cell repertoires in cytomegalovirus infection. The antigens for these receptors are not known. TCRdb fed the reads into MiXCR, producing one record per CDR3 protein. The table shows 300,000 to 400,000 distinct CDR3 sequences, with just under 30% occurring only once. The specimen was cultured PBMCs, collected from culture after CMV antigen stimulation. These receptors were collected from a human donor in good health (CMV status not recorded). Some clones in this sample may be carry-over from other donors' samples.

The V and J genes are TRBV3-1 and TRBJ2-1, with TRBD1 as a possible D gene (6 bases). The CDR3 spans 15 residues. Germline CDR1 and CDR2: LGHDT and YNNKEL (reference sequence). Trimming pared 0 bases from V and 8 bases from J, leaving 14 bases between. The CDR3, as DNA: TGTGCCAGCAGCCAAGATAGGGGGAACTCCCATGAGCAGTTCTTC. Translation: CASSQDRGNSHEQFF.

The gene calls are TRBV9 and TRBJ1-3; D is unclear. Germline V gene data show CDR1 as SGDLS and CDR2 as YYNGEE. The V end was cut by 0 bases, the J end by 4 bases, with 11 bases between. The CDR3 has 15 residues. CDR3 bases: TGTGCCAGCAGCGTAGGAGCGATAGGAGGAAACACCATATATTTT. Translated: CASSVGAIGGNTIYF.

The chain couples TRBV11-1 to TRBJ2-1; D ambiguous. Germline assignment: CDR1 SGHAT and CDR2 FQDESV (reference sequence). This CDR3 has 14 residues. V was shortened by 1 base and J by 6 bases, with 10 bases between the two germline ends. CDR3 DNA: TGTGCCAGCAGCTTAGTAGTCCAGACCAATGAGCAGTTCTTC. Protein sequence: CASSLVVQTNEQFF.

This chain links TRBV7-3 with TRBJ2-3; no clear D. This CDR3 contains 15 residues. V lost 1 base to trimming and J lost 6 bases, with 14 bases between them. Per germline, CDR1 SGHTA and CDR2 FQGTGA. The CDR3 is CASSLRAAFGDTQYF. The CDR3, as DNA: TGTGCCAGCAGCTTAAGGGCTGCGTTTGGGGATACGCAGTATTTT.

In this sample, this clonotype turned up a few times. V usage is TRBV5-1 and J usage is TRBJ1-4, with no clear D. There are 15 residues in the CDR3. Trimming left V 0 bases short and J 0 bases short, with 6 bases between. Germline CDR1 is SGHRS and CDR2 is YFSETQ. CDR3 nucleotides: TGCGCCAGCAGCTTGGCTTCTGCAACTAATGAAAAACTGTTTTTT. This codes for CASSLASATNEKLFF.

The chain joins TRBV7-3 to TRBJ2-1; 10 nucleotides match TRBD2. Germline V gene sequence: CDR1 SGHTA, CDR2 FQGTGA. The CDR3 has 13 amino acids. V shed 6 bases and J 9 bases; nucleotides not matched to a gene: 5. The CDR3 here is CASRPTSGIEQFF. The CDR3 region has the DNA TGTGCCAGCAGACCCACTAGCGGGATTGAGCAGTTCTTC. Based on the CDR3 plus reference TRBV7-3 and TRBJ2-1, the full variable domain is GAGVSQTPSNKVTEKGKYVELRCDPISGHTALYWYRQSLGQGPEFLIYFQGTGAADDSGLPNDRFFAVRPEGSVSTLKIQRTERGDSAVYLCASRPTSGIEQFFGPGTRLTVL.

Many counts were recorded for this clonotype. This rearrangement joins TRBV10-3 to TRBJ2-1; 13 bases agree with TRBD2. V trimming: 4 bases; J trimming: 0 bases; junction bases outside the gene matches: 12. The CDR3 has 20 amino acids. Germline CDR1 ENHRY, CDR2 SYGVKD. CDR3 sequence: CAISGRGTSGVFNSYNEQFF. The CDR3 DNA sequence: TGTGCCATCAGTGGGAGGGGGACTAGCGGGGTCTTCAACTCCTACAATGAGCAGTTCTTC.

The chain links TRBV11-3 to TRBJ2-3; no reliable D call. CDR1 is SGHNT and CDR2 is YENEEA in the germline V gene. The CDR3 length is 15 residues. V dropped 1 base and J dropped 2 bases, with 10 bases sitting between them. The CDR3 reads CASSLGGAYTDTQYF. As DNA, the CDR3 is TGTGCCAGCAGCTTAGGCGGAGCCTACACAGATACGCAGTATTTT. Full variable domain (rest looked up from reference TRBV11-3 and TRBJ2-3): EAGVVQSPRYKIIEKKQPVAFWCNPISGHNTLYWYLQNLGQGPELLIRYENEEAVDDSQLPKDRFSAERLKGVDSTLKIQPAELGDSAVYLCASSLGGAYTDTQYFGPGTRLTVL.

This clonotype was counted at least ten times. The chain carries TRBV6-1 and TRBJ1-5; D possibly corresponds to TRBD1 (5 bases). V lost 5 bases, J lost 0 bases, and 29 bases lay in between. From germline, CDR1 is MNHNS and CDR2 SASEGT. This CDR3 region has 21 residues. In DNA form, the CDR3 reads TGTGCCAGCAGTCCCCCCCGGTGGGGAAGCTCCGGGACTTATAGCAATCAGCCCCAGCATTTT. It encodes CASSPPRWGSSGTYSNQPQHF.

The J gene is TRBJ2-7, the V gene TRBV6-1; D unresolved. Trimming removed 7 bases at V and 6 bases at J, with 19 bases between. CDR1 is MNHNS and CDR2 is SASEGT in the germline V gene. The CDR3 is 14 residues long. The CDR3 region is CASTVAFATVEQYF. The DNA of the CDR3 is TGTGCCAGCACCGTGGCTTTCGCCACGGTCGAGCAGTACTTC.

This clonotype has at least ten counts. This chain connects TRBV7-2 to TRBJ2-2; D is ambiguous. With 2 bases removed from V and 1 base from J, the gap between germline ends came to 5 bases. Germline lookup yields CDR1 SGHTA and CDR2 FQGNSA. This CDR3 contains 14 residues. The CDR3 protein is CASSLPLNTGELFF. The CDR3 nucleotides read TGTGCCAGCAGCTTACCGCTGAACACCGGGGAGCTGTTTTTT.

The sample holds a few counts of this clonotype. V gene TRBV7-8 combines with J gene TRBJ2-3; D might be TRBD2 (5 bases). The V end lost 1 base, the J end lost 1 base, and 9 bases lay between the germline ends. The CDR3 is 15 residues long. Looked up from germline, CDR1 is SGHVS and CDR2 is FQNEAQ. In DNA, the CDR3 is TGTGCCAGCAGCTTAGGCAACGGGGGCACAGATACGCAGTATTTT. Translating it yields CASSLGNGGTDTQYF.

This clonotype was picked up one time. The chain employs TRBV7-8 and TRBJ2-2, with a weak D call TRBD2 (5 bases). From germline, CDR1 is SGHVS and CDR2 FQNEAQ. This CDR3 comprises 16 residues. V was pared by 5 bases and J by 2 bases, with 15 bases between. The CDR3 coding sequence is TGTGCCAGCAGCCTCCGACTATCGGCCAACACCGGGGAGCTGTTTTTT. Translation gives CASSLRLSANTGELFF. Drawing the rest from reference TRBV7-8 and TRBJ2-2, the complete variable domain is GAGVSQSPRYKVAKRGQDVALRCDPISGHVSLFWYQQALGQGPEFLTYFQNEAQLDKSGLPSDRFFAERPEGSVSTLKIQRTQQEDSAVYLCASSLRLSANTGELFFGEGSRLTVL.

The J gene is TRBJ1-2, the V gene TRBV29-1, with 8 bases matching TRBD1. The V segment lost 6 bases and the J segment 8 bases; nucleotides outside the gene matches: 14. Germline V CDR1 and CDR2: SQVTM, ANQGSEA. The CDR3 totals 14 residues. The CDR3 region has the DNA TGCAGCGTGACCCCCGGGACAGGATTTAAAGGCTACACCTTC. This encodes CSVTPGTGFKGYTF.

This clonotype has only a few counts. The chain employs TRBV7-9 and TRBJ2-5; D remains ambiguous. The ends were cut back, 4 bases at V and 1 base at J, with 7 bases in the middle. This CDR3 contains 13 residues. CDR1 is SEHNR, CDR2 FQNEAQ, per germline (reference sequence). CDR3 sequence (DNA): TGTGCCAGCAGCTCGGCCCTCCAAGAGACCCAGTACTTC. It encodes CASSSALQETQYF.

This sequence joins TRBV11-2 and TRBJ1-2; tentative D call: TRBD1 (5 bases). Germline CDR1 and CDR2: SGHAT and FQNNGV. Trimming cost V 0 bases and J 3 bases, with 8 bases left between them. This CDR3 has 14 amino acids. CDR3 sequence: CASSLDLGDYGYTF. The CDR3 DNA is TGTGCCAGCAGCTTAGATTTGGGGGACTATGGCTACACCTTC.

The chain combines TRBV4-2 with TRBJ2-1, with D hard to call. The CDR3 runs to 16 residues. Germline V gives CDR1 LGHNA, CDR2 YNFKEQ. Between the trimmed V and J ends, which lost 0 bases and 1 base, there was a span of 10 bases. The CDR3, as DNA: TGTGCCAGCAGCCAAGATCAAACGAGGTCCTACAATGAGCAGTTCTTC. It codes for CASSQDQTRSYNEQFF.

The chain has TRBV18 and TRBJ2-5; D tentatively fits TRBD1 or TRBD2 (5 bases each). The CDR3 covers 13 residues. The germline gives CDR1 KGHSH, CDR2 LQKENI. With 6 bases removed from V and 5 bases from J, the gap between germline ends came to 13 bases. CDR3 sequence reads: CASSRDGRETQYF. CDR3 bases: TGTGCCAGCTCTCGGGACGGAAGGGAGACCCAGTACTTC.

This clonotype was counted only a few times. This CDR3 is CASSLTGGAGTEAFF. The CDR3 DNA reads TGTGCCAGCAGCTTAACTGGGGGCGCGGGCACTGAAGCTTTCTTT. The rearrangement joins TRBV7-9 to TRBJ1-1; D may be TRBD1 (6 bases). The germline V gene has CDR1 SEHNR and CDR2 FQNEAQ (reference sequence). The CDR3 contains 15 residues. Trimming stripped 2 bases from V and 4 bases from J, with 14 bases between.

This clonotype was seen a few times. The chain couples TRBV11-2 to TRBJ2-1; D is unclear. Germline CDR1 reads SGHAT; CDR2 reads FQNNGV. The CDR3 spans 14 residues. Trimming cost V 7 bases and J 0 bases, with 10 bases left between them. The CDR3 spells CASIRSGSYNEQFF. CDR3 coding DNA: TGTGCCAGCATACGTTCAGGCTCCTACAATGAGCAGTTCTTC. Combining the CDR3 with reference TRBV11-2 and TRBJ2-1 gives the whole variable domain EAGVAQSPRYKIIEKRQSVAFWCNPISGHATLYWYQQILGQGPKLLIQFQNNGVVDDSQLPKDRFSAERLKGVDSTLKIQPAKLEDSAVYLCASIRSGSYNEQFFGPGTRLTVL.

In DNA, the CDR3 is TGTGCCAGCAGTTTGTCCGGGGGGGGGAACTACAATGAGCAGTTCTTC. Translation gives CASSLSGGGNYNEQFF. V and J are TRBV28 and TRBJ2-1; 8 nucleotides line up with TRBD2. From germline, CDR1 is MDHEN and CDR2 SYDVKM. CDR3 length: 16 amino acids. Trimming at V came to 3 bases and at J to 3 bases, leaving 7 bases not matched to a gene.

The rearrangement links TRBV24-1 to TRBJ2-2; TRBD1 aligns across 8 bases. Per germline, CDR1 KGHDR and CDR2 SFDVKD. Trimming removed 0 bases from V and 1 base from J; junction bases left unmatched: 0. This CDR3 has 16 residues. The CDR3 nucleotides read TGTGCCACCAGTGATTTGACAGGGGGGAACACCGGGGAGCTGTTTTTT. Translating gives CATSDLTGGNTGELFF.

The table lists this clonotype with a few counts. V usage is TRBV9 and J usage is TRBJ2-3; 8 bases map to TRBD2. CDR3 size: 16 residues. The germline V gene encodes CDR1 SGDLS and CDR2 YYNGEE. The J segment lost 5 bases and the V segment lost 4 bases, leaving 12 bases of the junction unmatched. CDR3 loop: CASSPTGGGWIDTQYF. DNA of the CDR3: TGTGCCAGCAGCCCGACGGGCGGGGGGTGGATAGATACGCAGTATTTT.

The chain combines TRBV12-3 or TRBV12-4 with TRBJ2-3; D remains unclear. The V and J ends lost 6 bases and 3 bases respectively, with 10 bases between them. CDR3 length: 13 amino acids. The CDR3 reads CASRGSRTDTQYF. The CDR3 region has the DNA TGTGCCAGCAGGGGAAGTAGGACAGATACGCAGTATTTT.

This chain links TRBV19 with TRBJ1-1; D unclear. Trimming cost V 1 base and J 7 bases, with 7 bases left between them. Per germline, CDR1 LNHDA and CDR2 SQIVND (reference sequence). This CDR3 comprises 12 residues. CDR3 in DNA: TGTGCCAGTAGTATAGCGACAAATGAAGCTTTCTTT. Its protein is CASSIATNEAFF.